These T cell receptor beta chains were read from a single sample in a study of blood T cell repertoires in COVID-19. The method was immunoSEQ multiplex PCR; TCRdb's version includes in-frame clones alone and lacks a portion of them. Of 110,000 to 150,000 clones listed, 75% to 90% are singletons. Sequencing input: peripheral blood. These receptors originate from an older woman with active COVID-19. Each CDR3 is given with its conserved first and last residue. The D gene is left open where the match is weak. Where a row states a size, it is once, few, many or the class of an expanded clone; other rows omit it.

clone_size: NA
j_call: TRBJ2-3
d_call: NA
cdr3_length: 17
v_call: TRBV7-2
cdr3_nt: TGTGCCAGCAGCTTAGGGAGTAGCGGGACAGGGACAGATACGCAGTATTTT
cdr3_aa: CASSLGSSGTGTDTQYF

clone_size: NA
j_call: TRBJ2-5
d_call: TRBD2
cdr3_length: 15
v_call: TRBV7-2
cdr3_nt: TGTGCCAGCAGCTTAGTCCGCGGGAGGGGTGAGACCCAGTACTTC
cdr3_aa: CASSLVRGRGETQYF

clone_size: NA
j_call: TRBJ2-7
d_call: TRBD2
cdr3_length: 13
v_call: TRBV29-1
cdr3_nt: TGCAGCGTTTTAGCGGGAGGGACCTACGAGCAGTACTTC
cdr3_aa: CSVLAGGTYEQYF

clone_size: NA
j_call: TRBJ2-1
d_call: NA
cdr3_length: 12
v_call: TRBV3-1/TRBV3-2
cdr3_nt: TGTGCCAGCAGCCGCTATAACAATGAGCAGTTCTTC
cdr3_aa: CASSRYNNEQFF

clone_size: NA
j_call: TRBJ2-3
d_call: TRBD2
cdr3_length: 17
v_call: TRBV9
cdr3_nt: TGTGCCAGCAGCGACCTGGGACTAGCGGCTCCTACAGATACGCAGTATTTT
cdr3_aa: CASSDLGLAAPTDTQYF

clone_size: NA
j_call: TRBJ2-2
d_call: NA
cdr3_length: 13
v_call: TRBV28
cdr3_nt: TGTGCCAGCAGTTTGACCGGGACCGGGGAGCTGTTTTTT
cdr3_aa: CASSLTGTGELFF

clone_size: NA
j_call: TRBJ1-1
d_call: NA
cdr3_length: 14
v_call: TRBV30
cdr3_nt: TGTGCCTGGAGTGTTATGTCCAGCGGCACTGAAGCTTTCTTT
cdr3_aa: CAWSVMSSGTEAFF

clone_size: NA
j_call: TRBJ1-2
d_call: NA
cdr3_length: 14
v_call: TRBV7-8
cdr3_nt: TGTGCCAGCAGCTTAGGTGCGGGGAGTAGTGGCTACACCTTC
cdr3_aa: CASSLGAGSSGYTF

clone_size: NA
j_call: TRBJ2-1
d_call: NA
cdr3_length: 13
v_call: TRBV7-2
cdr3_nt: TGTGCCAGCAGCTACATACAGGGAAATGAGCAGTTCTTC
cdr3_aa: CASSYIQGNEQFF

clone_size: NA
j_call: TRBJ2-2
d_call: TRBD2
cdr3_length: 15
v_call: TRBV5-1
cdr3_nt: TGCGCCAGCTTTGACGCAGGACTAGCGGTCGGGGAGCTGTTTTTT
cdr3_aa: CASFDAGLAVGELFF

clone_size: NA
j_call: TRBJ1-2
d_call: NA
cdr3_length: 13
v_call: TRBV12-3/TRBV12-4
cdr3_nt: TGTGCCAGCAGTTTCGCAGGGAACTATGGCTACACCTTC
cdr3_aa: CASSFAGNYGYTF

clone_size: NA
j_call: TRBJ2-7
d_call: TRBD2
cdr3_length: 15
v_call: TRBV9
cdr3_nt: TGTGCCAGCAGCGTGGCCGTAGCGGGAGTCTACGAGCAGTACTTC
cdr3_aa: CASSVAVAGVYEQYF

clone_size: NA
j_call: TRBJ2-1
d_call: TRBD1
cdr3_length: 16
v_call: TRBV29-1
cdr3_nt: TGCAGCGTTGACCCCATGTGGGGACAGGGGGACAATGAGCAGTTCTTC
cdr3_aa: CSVDPMWGQGDNEQFF

clone_size: NA
j_call: TRBJ2-7
d_call: TRBD2
cdr3_length: 15
v_call: TRBV2
cdr3_nt: TGTGCCAAGCAGAAGGGCGGGGGGCGGATCTACGAGCAGTACTTC
cdr3_aa: CAKQKGGGRIYEQYF

clone_size: NA
j_call: TRBJ2-5
d_call: NA
cdr3_length: 15
v_call: TRBV7-3
cdr3_nt: TGTGCCAGCAGCCCCGGGTCTAGCGCCCAAGAGACCCAGTACTTC
cdr3_aa: CASSPGSSAQETQYF

clone_size: many
j_call: TRBJ2-7
d_call: NA
cdr3_length: 12
v_call: TRBV5-4
cdr3_nt: TGTGCCAGCAGCTTTGACAAATACGAGCAGTACTTC
cdr3_aa: CASSFDKYEQYF

clone_size: few
j_call: TRBJ2-5
d_call: TRBD1
cdr3_length: 18
v_call: TRBV3-1/TRBV3-2
cdr3_nt: TGTGCCAGCAGCTTGTACTCGGGACAGGGCCTTATGTGGGAGACCCAGTACTTC
cdr3_aa: CASSLYSGQGLMWETQYF

clone_size: NA
j_call: TRBJ2-7
d_call: NA
cdr3_length: 16
v_call: TRBV27
cdr3_nt: TGTGCCAGCAGTTTAACGGGGGTAGGGAGGACCTACGAGCAGTACTTC
cdr3_aa: CASSLTGVGRTYEQYF

clone_size: once
j_call: TRBJ2-1
d_call: NA
cdr3_length: 13
v_call: TRBV2
cdr3_nt: TGTGCCAGCAACCTAGCGCTTTACAATGAGCAGTTCTTC
cdr3_aa: CASNLALYNEQFF

clone_size: few
j_call: TRBJ2-7
d_call: NA
cdr3_length: 15
v_call: TRBV21-1
cdr3_nt: TGTGCCAGCAGCAAAACAGAACGTTCCACCTACGAGCAGTACTTC
cdr3_aa: CASSKTERSTYEQYF

clone_size: NA
j_call: TRBJ1-1
d_call: NA
cdr3_length: 13
v_call: TRBV19
cdr3_nt: TGTGCCGTACAGCCTGACAGATTCACTGAAGCTTTCTTT
cdr3_aa: CAVQPDRFTEAFF

clone_size: NA
j_call: TRBJ2-7
d_call: NA
cdr3_length: 13
v_call: TRBV6-5
cdr3_nt: TGTGCCAGCAGTTACGAGGCAGCAAACGAGCAGTACTTC
cdr3_aa: CASSYEAANEQYF

clone_size: NA
j_call: TRBJ1-3
d_call: TRBD1
cdr3_length: 17
v_call: TRBV5-1
cdr3_nt: TGCGCCAGCAGCTTGGAATGGACAGGGGGCGGTGGAAACACCATATATTTT
cdr3_aa: CASSLEWTGGGGNTIYF

clone_size: NA
j_call: TRBJ2-1
d_call: TRBD2
cdr3_length: 15
v_call: TRBV9
cdr3_nt: TGTGCCAGCAGCCCACTAGCGGGAGGGTACAATGAGCAGTTCTTC
cdr3_aa: CASSPLAGGYNEQFF

clone_size: NA
j_call: TRBJ2-3
d_call: NA
cdr3_length: 15
v_call: TRBV28
cdr3_nt: TGTGCCAGCACCTCTCTGGGGAGAGGCACAGATACGCAGTATTTT
cdr3_aa: CASTSLGRGTDTQYF

clone_size: NA
j_call: TRBJ2-7
d_call: NA
cdr3_length: 13
v_call: TRBV2
cdr3_nt: TGTGCCAGTGGTGCGGGCCCAGTGGGGGAGCAGTACTTC
cdr3_aa: CASGAGPVGEQYF

clone_size: few
j_call: TRBJ2-7
d_call: NA
cdr3_length: 11
v_call: TRBV28
cdr3_nt: TGTGCCAGCAGTTCGTACTACGAGCAGTACTTC
cdr3_aa: CASSSYYEQYF

clone_size: few
j_call: TRBJ2-5
d_call: TRBD2
cdr3_length: 17
v_call: TRBV18
cdr3_nt: TGTGCCAGCCTAGCCGGGACTAGCGGGAGGACGGGAGAGACCCAGTACTTC
cdr3_aa: CASLAGTSGRTGETQYF

clone_size: NA
j_call: TRBJ2-2
d_call: TRBD1
cdr3_length: 14
v_call: TRBV14
cdr3_nt: TGTGCCAGCAGCCAACGACAGGGGACCGGGGAGCTGTTTTTT
cdr3_aa: CASSQRQGTGELFF

clone_size: NA
j_call: TRBJ1-2
d_call: NA
cdr3_length: 12
v_call: TRBV10-3
cdr3_nt: TGTGCCATCAGCGAGCGGTCCGTTCGCTACACCTTC
cdr3_aa: CAISERSVRYTF

clone_size: NA
j_call: TRBJ2-3
d_call: TRBD2
cdr3_length: 17
v_call: TRBV7-3
cdr3_nt: TGTGCCAGCAGCTTAGTGGGAGGGTCGTCTGGCACAGATACGCAGTATTTT
cdr3_aa: CASSLVGGSSGTDTQYF

clone_size: NA
j_call: TRBJ2-7
d_call: TRBD2
cdr3_length: 18
v_call: TRBV7-6
cdr3_nt: TGTGCCAGCAGCCTAGAGCTATCGGGACTAGCGGGAAGGTACGAGCAGTACTTC
cdr3_aa: CASSLELSGLAGRYEQYF